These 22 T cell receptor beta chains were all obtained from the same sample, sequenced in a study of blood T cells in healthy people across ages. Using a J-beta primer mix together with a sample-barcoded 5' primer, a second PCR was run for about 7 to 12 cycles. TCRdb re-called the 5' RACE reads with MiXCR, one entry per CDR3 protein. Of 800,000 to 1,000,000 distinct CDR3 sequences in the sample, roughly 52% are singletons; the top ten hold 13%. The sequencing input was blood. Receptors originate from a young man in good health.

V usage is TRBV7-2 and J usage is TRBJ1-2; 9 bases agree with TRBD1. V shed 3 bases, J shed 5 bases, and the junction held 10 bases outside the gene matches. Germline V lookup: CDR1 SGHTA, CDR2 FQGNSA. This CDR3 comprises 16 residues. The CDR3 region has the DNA TGTGCCAGCAGCTTTTTTCCCGGGACAGGGCCGTATGGCTACACCTTC. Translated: CASSFFPGTGPYGYTF.

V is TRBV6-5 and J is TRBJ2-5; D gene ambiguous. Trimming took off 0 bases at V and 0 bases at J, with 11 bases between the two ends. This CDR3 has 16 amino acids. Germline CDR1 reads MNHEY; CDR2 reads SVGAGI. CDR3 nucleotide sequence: TGTGCCAGCAGTTACTCTAGTTACCAGTACCAAGAGACCCAGTACTTC. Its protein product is CASSYSSYQYQETQYF.

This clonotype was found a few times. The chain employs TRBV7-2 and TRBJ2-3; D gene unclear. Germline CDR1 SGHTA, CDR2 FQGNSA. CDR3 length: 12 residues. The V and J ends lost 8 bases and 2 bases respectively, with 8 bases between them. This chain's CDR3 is CASLKVTDTQYF. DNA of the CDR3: TGTGCCAGCCTAAAGGTCACAGATACGCAGTATTTT.

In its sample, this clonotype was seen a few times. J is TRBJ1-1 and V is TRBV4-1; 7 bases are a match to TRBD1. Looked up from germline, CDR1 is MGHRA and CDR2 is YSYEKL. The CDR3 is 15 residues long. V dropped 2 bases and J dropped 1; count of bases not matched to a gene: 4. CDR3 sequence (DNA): TGCGCCAGCAGCCAATTATCAGGGGGGAACACTGAAGCTTTCTTT. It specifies CASSQLSGGNTEAFF.

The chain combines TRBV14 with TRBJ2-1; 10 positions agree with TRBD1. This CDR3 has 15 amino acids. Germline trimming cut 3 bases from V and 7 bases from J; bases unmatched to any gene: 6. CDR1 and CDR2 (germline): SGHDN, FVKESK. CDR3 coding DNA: TGTGCCAGCAGCCACACGGGACAGGGGTCTAATGAGCAGTTCTTC. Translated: CASSHTGQGSNEQFF.

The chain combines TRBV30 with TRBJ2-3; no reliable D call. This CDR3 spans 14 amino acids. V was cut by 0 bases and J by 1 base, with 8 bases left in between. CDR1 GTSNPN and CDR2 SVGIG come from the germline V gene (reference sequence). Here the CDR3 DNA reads TGTGCCTGGAGTGTACTGGCCCGCACAGATACGCAGTATTTT. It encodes CAWSVLARTDTQYF. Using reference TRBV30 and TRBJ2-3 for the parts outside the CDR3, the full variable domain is SQTIHQWPATLVQPVGSPLSLECTVEGTSNPNLYWYRQAAGRGLQLLFYSVGIGQISSEVPQNLSASRPQDRQFILSSKKLLLSDSGFYLCAWSVLARTDTQYFGPGTRLTVL.

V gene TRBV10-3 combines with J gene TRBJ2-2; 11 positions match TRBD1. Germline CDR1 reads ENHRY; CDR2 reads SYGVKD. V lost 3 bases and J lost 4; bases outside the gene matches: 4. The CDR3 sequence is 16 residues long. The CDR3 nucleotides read TGTGCCATCAGTGAAGGGACAGGGGGATCCACCGGGGAGCTGTTTTTT. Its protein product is CAISEGTGGSTGELFF.

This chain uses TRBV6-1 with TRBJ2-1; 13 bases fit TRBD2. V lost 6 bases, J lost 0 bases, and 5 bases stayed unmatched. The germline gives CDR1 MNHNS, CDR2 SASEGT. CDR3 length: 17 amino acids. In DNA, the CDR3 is TGTGCCAGCAGAGGGACTAGCGGGGCAAGCTCCTACAATGAGCAGTTCTTC. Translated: CASRGTSGASSYNEQFF.

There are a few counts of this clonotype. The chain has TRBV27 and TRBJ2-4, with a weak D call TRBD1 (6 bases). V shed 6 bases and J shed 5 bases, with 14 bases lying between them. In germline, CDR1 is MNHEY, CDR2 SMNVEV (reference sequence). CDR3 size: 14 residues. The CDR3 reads CASRGKSGENIQYF. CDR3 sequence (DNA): TGTGCCAGCAGAGGAAAATCAGGGGAAAACATTCAGTACTTC.

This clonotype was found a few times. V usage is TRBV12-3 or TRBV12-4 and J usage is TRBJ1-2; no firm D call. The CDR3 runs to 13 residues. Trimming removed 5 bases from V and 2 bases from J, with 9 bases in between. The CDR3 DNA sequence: TGTGCCAGCAGTCCCGCCAGGAACTATGGCTACACCTTC. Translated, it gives CASSPARNYGYTF.

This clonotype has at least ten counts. The CDR3 nucleotides are TGCGCCAGCAGCTTGCTGACAGATTCGGATACGCAGTATTTT. This translates into CASSLLTDSDTQYF. V usage is TRBV5-1 and J usage is TRBJ2-3; the D gene is possibly TRBD1 (5 bases). Germline V gives CDR1 SGHRS, CDR2 YFSETQ. The CDR3 is 14 amino acids. V lost 1 base and J lost 6, with 12 bases in between.

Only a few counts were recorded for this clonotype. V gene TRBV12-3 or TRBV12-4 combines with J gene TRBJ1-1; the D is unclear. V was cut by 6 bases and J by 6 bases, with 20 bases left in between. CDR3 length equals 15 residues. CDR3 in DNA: TGTGCCAGCAGGAGAACAGCGAGTATGGTGGCTGAAGCTTTCTTT. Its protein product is CASRRTASMVAEAFF.

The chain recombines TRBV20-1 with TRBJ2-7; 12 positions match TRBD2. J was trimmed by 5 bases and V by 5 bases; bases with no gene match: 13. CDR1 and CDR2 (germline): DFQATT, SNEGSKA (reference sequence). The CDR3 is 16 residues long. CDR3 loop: CSACTNRLAGANEQYF. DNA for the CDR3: TGCAGTGCTTGTACTAATAGACTAGCGGGGGCTAACGAGCAGTACTTC.

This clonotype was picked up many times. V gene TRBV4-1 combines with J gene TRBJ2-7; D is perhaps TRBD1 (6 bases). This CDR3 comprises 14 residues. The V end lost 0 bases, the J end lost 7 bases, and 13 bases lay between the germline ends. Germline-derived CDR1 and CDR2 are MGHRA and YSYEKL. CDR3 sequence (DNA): TGCGCCAGCAGCCAAGATTCACAGGGAAGGGAGCAGTACTTC. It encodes CASSQDSQGREQYF.

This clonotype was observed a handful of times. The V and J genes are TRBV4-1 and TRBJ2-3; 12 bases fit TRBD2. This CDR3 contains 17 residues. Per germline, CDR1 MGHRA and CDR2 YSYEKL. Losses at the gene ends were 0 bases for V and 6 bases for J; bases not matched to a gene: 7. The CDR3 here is CASSQDSGLAGTDTQYF. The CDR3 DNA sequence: TGCGCCAGCAGCCAAGATTCGGGACTAGCGGGTACGGATACGCAGTATTTT.

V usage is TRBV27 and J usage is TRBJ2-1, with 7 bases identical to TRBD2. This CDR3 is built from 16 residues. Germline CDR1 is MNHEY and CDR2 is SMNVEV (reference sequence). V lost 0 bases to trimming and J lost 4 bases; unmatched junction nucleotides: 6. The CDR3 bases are TGTGCCAGCAGTTTATCGGCGGGGGAGAGGTACAATGAGCAGTTCTTC. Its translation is CASSLSAGERYNEQFF.

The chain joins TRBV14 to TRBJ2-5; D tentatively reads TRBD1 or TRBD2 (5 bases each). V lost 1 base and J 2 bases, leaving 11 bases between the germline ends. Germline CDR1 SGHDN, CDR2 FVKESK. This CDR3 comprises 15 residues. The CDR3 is CASSQGWGSQETQYF. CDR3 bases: TGTGCCAGCAGCCAAGGCTGGGGGTCTCAAGAGACCCAGTACTTC. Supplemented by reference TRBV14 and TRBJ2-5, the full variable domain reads EAGVTQFPSHSVIEKGQTVTLRCDPISGHDNLYWYRRVMGKEIKFLLHFVKESKQDESGMPNNRFLAERTGGTYSTLKVQPAELEDSGVYFCASSQGWGSQETQYFGPGTRLLVL.

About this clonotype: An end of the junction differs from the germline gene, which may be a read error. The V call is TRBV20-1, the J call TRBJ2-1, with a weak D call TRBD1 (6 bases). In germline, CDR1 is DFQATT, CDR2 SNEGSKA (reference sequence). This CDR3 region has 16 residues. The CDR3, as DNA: TGTAGTGCTAGAGATCCCGCGGCAGGGGATTACAATGAGCAGTTCTTC. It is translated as CSARDPAAGDYNEQFF.

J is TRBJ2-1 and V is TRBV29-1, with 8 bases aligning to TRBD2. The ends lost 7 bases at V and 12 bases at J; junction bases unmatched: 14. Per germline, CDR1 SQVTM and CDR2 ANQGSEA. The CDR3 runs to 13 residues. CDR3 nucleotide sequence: TGCAGCGCCGTCGTTAGCGGGGATTTAGGGCAGTTCTTC. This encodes CSAVVSGDLGQFF.

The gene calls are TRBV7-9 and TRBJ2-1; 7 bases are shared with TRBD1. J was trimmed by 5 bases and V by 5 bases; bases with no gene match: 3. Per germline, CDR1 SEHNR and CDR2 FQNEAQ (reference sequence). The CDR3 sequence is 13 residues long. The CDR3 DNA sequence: TGTGCCAGCAGCCCGGGACAGAACAATGAGCAGTTCTTC. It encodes CASSPGQNNEQFF.

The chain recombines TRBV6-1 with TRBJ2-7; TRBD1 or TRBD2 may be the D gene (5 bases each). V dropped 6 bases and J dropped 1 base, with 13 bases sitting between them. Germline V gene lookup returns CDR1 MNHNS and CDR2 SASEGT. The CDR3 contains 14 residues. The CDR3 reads CASSRDGESYEQYF. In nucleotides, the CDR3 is TGTGCCAGCAGCAGGGACGGTGAATCCTACGAGCAGTACTTC.

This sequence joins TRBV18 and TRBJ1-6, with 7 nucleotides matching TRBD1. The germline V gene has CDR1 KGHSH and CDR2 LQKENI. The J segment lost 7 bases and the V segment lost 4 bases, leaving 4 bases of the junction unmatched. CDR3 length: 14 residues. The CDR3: CASSRDSQNSPLHF. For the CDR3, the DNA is TGTGCCAGCTCACGGGACAGCCAAAATTCACCCCTCCACTTT.